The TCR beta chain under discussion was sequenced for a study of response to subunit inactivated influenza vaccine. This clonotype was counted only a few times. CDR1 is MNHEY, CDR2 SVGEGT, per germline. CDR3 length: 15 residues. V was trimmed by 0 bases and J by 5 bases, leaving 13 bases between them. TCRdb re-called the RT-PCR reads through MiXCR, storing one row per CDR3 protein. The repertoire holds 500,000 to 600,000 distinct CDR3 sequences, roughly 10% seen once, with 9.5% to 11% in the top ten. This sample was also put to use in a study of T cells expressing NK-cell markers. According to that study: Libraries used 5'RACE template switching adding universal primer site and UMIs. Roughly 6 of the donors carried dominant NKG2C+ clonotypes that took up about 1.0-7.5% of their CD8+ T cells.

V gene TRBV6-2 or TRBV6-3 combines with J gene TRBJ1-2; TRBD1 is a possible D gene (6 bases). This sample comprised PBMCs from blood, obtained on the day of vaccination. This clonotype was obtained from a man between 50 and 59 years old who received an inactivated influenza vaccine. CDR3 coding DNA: TGTGCCAGCAGTTACTCGAGAGGGACAAGATATGGCTACACCTTC. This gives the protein CASSYSRGTRYGYTF.